This T cell receptor beta chain stems from a study of blood T cell repertoires in COVID-19. Study at large: Sample material is recorded as cDNA or gDNA derived from T cells, B-cell-depleted T cells, or PBMCs.

The CDR3 covers 13 residues. CDR1 GTSNPN and CDR2 SVGIG come from the germline V gene (reference sequence). Trimming cost V 7 bases and J 1 base; bases outside gene matches: 6. Per the authors' pipeline: Quantification of nucleated cells was approximated via reference gene primer amplification. Libraries were prepared by immunoSEQ multiplex PCR; TCRdb keeps only in-frame clonotypes and omits some of them. V and J calls and clone size are as listed in that table; D and trimming were resolved from the DNA. Of tens of thousands of clones listed, about 80% are singletons. Enrollment of patients from Seattle took place during active infection, with longitudinal follow-up.

Sequencing was performed on peripheral blood. This TCR came from a young man with COVID-19, enrolled during active disease. The rearrangement uses TRBV30 and TRBJ1-1; the match to TRBD1 covers 7 bases. CDR3 coding DNA: TGTGCCTTTAACCGGGACAGGAACACTGAAGCTTTCTTT. It translates to CAFNRDRNTEAFF.